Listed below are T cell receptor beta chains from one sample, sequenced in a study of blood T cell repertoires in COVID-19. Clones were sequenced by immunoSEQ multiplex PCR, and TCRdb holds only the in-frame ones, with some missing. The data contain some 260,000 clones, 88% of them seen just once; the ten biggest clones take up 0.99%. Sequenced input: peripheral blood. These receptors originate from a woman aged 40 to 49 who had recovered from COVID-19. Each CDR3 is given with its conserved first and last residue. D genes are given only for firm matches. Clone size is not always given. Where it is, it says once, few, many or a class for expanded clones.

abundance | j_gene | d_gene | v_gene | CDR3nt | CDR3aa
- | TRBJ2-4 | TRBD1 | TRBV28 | TGTGCCAGCAGTTTGGTGGCCGGGACAGGGGCCCATCGGGCCAAAAACATTCAGTACTTC | CASSLVAGTGAHRAKNIQYF
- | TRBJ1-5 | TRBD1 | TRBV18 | TGTGCCAGCTCAGACAGGGCCAGCAATCAGCCCCAGCATTTT | CASSDRASNQPQHF
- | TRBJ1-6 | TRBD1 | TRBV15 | TGTGCCACCAGCAGAGAGGGACAGGGCAATTCACCCCTCCACTTT | CATSREGQGNSPLHF
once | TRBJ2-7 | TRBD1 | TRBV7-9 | TGTGCCAGCAGCTTCCCCGGGACAGGGGTCTACGAGCAGTACTTC | CASSFPGTGVYEQYF
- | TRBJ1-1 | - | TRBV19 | TGTGCCAGTACCATTCCGGGAAGTGAAGCTTTCTTT | CASTIPGSEAFF
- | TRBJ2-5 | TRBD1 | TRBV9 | TGTGCCAGCAGCCCGCAGGGACAGGGGGTGGTTGAGACCCAGTACTTC | CASSPQGQGVVETQYF
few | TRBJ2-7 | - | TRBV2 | TGTGCCAGCAGTGAAGCGGCGGGCTACGAGCAGTACTTC | CASSEAAGYEQYF
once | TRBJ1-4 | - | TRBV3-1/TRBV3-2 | TGTGCCAGCAGCCAAGCGGGGGGCGGAGAAAAACTGTTTTTT | CASSQAGGGEKLFF
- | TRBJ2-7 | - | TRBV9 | TGTGCCAGCAGCGTAGGGGCTATTGACGAGCAGTACTTC | CASSVGAIDEQYF
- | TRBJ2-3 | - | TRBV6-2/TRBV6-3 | TGTGCCAGCAGTTACCCCTCGGATACGCAGTATTTT | CASSYPSDTQYF
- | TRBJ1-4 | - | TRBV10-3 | TGTGCCATCAGTGAACAGGACCGTGAAAAACTGTTTTTT | CAISEQDREKLFF
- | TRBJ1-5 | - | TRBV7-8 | TGTGCCAGCACATCAGGGGATGGCCAGCCCCAGCATTTT | CASTSGDGQPQHF
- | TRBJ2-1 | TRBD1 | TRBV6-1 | TGTGCCAGCAGTTTCCGGGACAGGGAGGTCAATGAGCAGTTCTTC | CASSFRDREVNEQFF
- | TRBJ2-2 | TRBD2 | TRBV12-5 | TGTGCTAGTGGTTTGGTTCAGGGAGCGGGAGCTCTCGGCACCGGGGAGCTGTTTTTT | CASGLVQGAGALGTGELFF
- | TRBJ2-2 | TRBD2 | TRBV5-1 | TGCGCCAGCAGCCAAACTCCGGGGGGCACCGGGGAGCTGTTTTTT | CASSQTPGGTGELFF
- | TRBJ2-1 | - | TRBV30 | TGTGCCTGGAGTGGGGCAGCGCAGTTCTTC | CAWSGAAQFF
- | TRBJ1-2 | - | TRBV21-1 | TGTGCCAGCAGCCCACAAACCGGGACAGCCTATGGCTACACCTTC | CASSPQTGTAYGYTF
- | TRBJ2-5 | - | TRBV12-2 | TGTGCAAGCACCGGGAGTGGGCAAGAGACCCAGTACTTC | CASTGSGQETQYF
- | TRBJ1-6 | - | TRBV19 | TGTGCCAGTAGTAAGGGGGTTTGGTCACCCCTCCACTTT | CASSKGVWSPLHF
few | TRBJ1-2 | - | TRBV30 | TGTGCCGGCACACAGTACTATGGCTACACCTTC | CAGTQYYGYTF
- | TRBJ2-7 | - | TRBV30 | TGTGCCTGGAGTGATGGCGGCCGCGACGAGCAGTACTTC | CAWSDGGRDEQYF
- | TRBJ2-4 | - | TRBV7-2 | TGTGCCAGCAGCCCGGGGCGGGGCAGGGGGGAAAACATTCAGTACTTC | CASSPGRGRGENIQYF
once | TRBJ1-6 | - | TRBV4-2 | TGTGCCAGCAGCCAAGGGAGGGTGTATAATTCACCCCTCCACTTT | CASSQGRVYNSPLHF
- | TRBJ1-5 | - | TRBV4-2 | TGTGCCAGCAGCCACCAGGGGCCCAATCAGCCCCAGCATTTT | CASSHQGPNQPQHF
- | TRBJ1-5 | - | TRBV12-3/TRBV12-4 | TGTGCCAGCCGAGGGGGTAGCAATCAGCCCCAGCATTTT | CASRGGSNQPQHF
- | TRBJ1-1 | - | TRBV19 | TGTGCCAGTAGTCTCTGGGGGCCCAACACTGAAGCTTTCTTT | CASSLWGPNTEAFF
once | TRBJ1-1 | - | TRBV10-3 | TGTGCCATCAGTGTCGGGGGGTTGGCCACTGAAGCTTTCTTT | CAISVGGLATEAFF
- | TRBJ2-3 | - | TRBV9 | TGTGCCAGCAGCGCGGAGGGCGGGGATACGCAGTATTTT | CASSAEGGDTQYF
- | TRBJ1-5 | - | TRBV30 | TGTGCCGGGGGACGGGACAATCAGCCCCAGCATTTT | CAGGRDNQPQHF
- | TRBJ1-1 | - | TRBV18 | TGTGCCAGCTCACCCCCACGGGGTAGGAACACTGAAGCTTTCTTT | CASSPPRGRNTEAFF
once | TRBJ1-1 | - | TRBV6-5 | TGTGCCAGCAGTTACTCGACGGCAGGGGTTTGGGCTTTCTTT | CASSYSTAGVWAFF
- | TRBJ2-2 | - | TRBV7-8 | TGTGCCAGCAGCTTACTTCGGGTGGCCGGGGAGCTGTTTTTT | CASSLLRVAGELFF
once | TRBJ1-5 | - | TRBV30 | TGTGCCTTACGGCTGGGGGCGGGAGTGGGTCAGCCCCAGCATTTT | CALRLGAGVGQPQHF
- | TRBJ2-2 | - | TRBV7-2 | TGTGCCAGCAGCCTCGGAGTGAACACCGGGGAGCTGTTTTTT | CASSLGVNTGELFF
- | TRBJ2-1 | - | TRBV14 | TGTGCCAGCAGCCAAGATCGAGTAAAGCAGTTCTTC | CASSQDRVKQFF
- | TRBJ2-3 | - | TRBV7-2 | TGTGCCAGCAGCGCCCTAGGCACAGATACGCAGTATTTT | CASSALGTDTQYF
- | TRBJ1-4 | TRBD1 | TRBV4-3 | TGCGCCAGCAGCCCCACAGGGGCAACTAATGAAAAACTGTTTTTT | CASSPTGATNEKLFF
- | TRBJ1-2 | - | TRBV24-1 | TGTGCCACCAGTGACCCCCACAGGGAGAACTATGGCTACACCTTC | CATSDPHRENYGYTF
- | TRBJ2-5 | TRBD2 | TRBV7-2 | TGTGCCAGCAGCCGCGGGGGGACGAACCAAGAGACCCAGTACTTC | CASSRGGTNQETQYF
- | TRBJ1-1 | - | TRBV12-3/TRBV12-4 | TGTGCCAGCAGTTTGGGGCAGAAAGCTTTCTTT | CASSLGQKAFF
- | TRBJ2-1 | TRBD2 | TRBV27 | TGTGCCAGCAGTTTATGGGCTAGCGGGTCCTACAATGAGCAGTTCTTC | CASSLWASGSYNEQFF
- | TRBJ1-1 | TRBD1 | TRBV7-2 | TGTGCCAGCAGCTTGGACAGGGTGAACACTGAAGCTTTCTTT | CASSLDRVNTEAFF
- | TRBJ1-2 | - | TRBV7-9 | TGTGCCAGCAGGTGGGAGGCCGGGGACCCGGAGGCTAACTATGGCTACACCTTC | CASRWEAGDPEANYGYTF
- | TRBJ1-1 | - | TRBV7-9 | TGTGCCAGCACCTCCCAGGGGCCGAACACTGAAGCTTTCTTT | CASTSQGPNTEAFF
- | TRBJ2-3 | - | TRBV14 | TGTGCCAGCAGCCCAGGGACACCTACGCAGTATTTT | CASSPGTPTQYF
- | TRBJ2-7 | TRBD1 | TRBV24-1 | TGTGCCACCAGTGATTCGAGACAGGGGTCTCCCTACGAGCAGTACTTC | CATSDSRQGSPYEQYF
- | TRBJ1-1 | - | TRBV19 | TGTGCCAGTAGGGGGGCACGTCAGAGGCTCTTT | CASRGARQRLF
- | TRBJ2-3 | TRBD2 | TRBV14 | TGTGCCAGCAGCCAAGATGCGGGGGGGGAAACAGATACGCAGTATTTT | CASSQDAGGETDTQYF
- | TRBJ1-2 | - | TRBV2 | TGTGCCAGCAGTGAAGGGGGCAGGGGTCCGATCTTC | CASSEGGRGPIF
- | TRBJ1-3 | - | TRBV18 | TGTGCCAGCTCACCAACGGGGAACTCTGGAAACACCATATATTTT | CASSPTGNSGNTIYF
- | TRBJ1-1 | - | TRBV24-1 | TGTGCCACCGTGGGAGGGCCTCTGAACACTGAAGCTTTCTTT | CATVGGPLNTEAFF
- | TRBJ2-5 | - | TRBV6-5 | TGTGCCAGCAGTTATCGGAGGGGGCTGGAGGAGACCCAGTACTTC | CASSYRRGLEETQYF
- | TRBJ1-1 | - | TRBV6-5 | TGTGCCAGCTGCGTCACCCGGAACACTGAAGCTTTCTTT | CASCVTRNTEAFF
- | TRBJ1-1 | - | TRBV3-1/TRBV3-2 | TGTGCCAGCAGCCAGGGGGGGAACACTGAAGCTTTCTTT | CASSQGGNTEAFF
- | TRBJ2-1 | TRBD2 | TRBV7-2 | TGTGCCAGCAGCAGGGAGGGACTAGCCTCTTCCTACAATGAGCAGTTCTTC | CASSREGLASSYNEQFF
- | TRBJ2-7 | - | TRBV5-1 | TGCGCCAGCAGCTTAGGGACACACGCACACGGGCAGTACTTC | CASSLGTHAHGQYF
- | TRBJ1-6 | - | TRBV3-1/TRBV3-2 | TGTGCCAGCAGCCACGCGGGGAGCTCGAATTCACCCCTCCACTTT | CASSHAGSSNSPLHF
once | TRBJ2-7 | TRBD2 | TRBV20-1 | TGCGCGGCGGGAGGATTCGAGCAGTACTTC | CAAGGFEQYF
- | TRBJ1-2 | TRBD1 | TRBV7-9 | TGTGCCAGCCGGACAGGAGATTCCCTCTATGGCTACACCTTC | CASRTGDSLYGYTF
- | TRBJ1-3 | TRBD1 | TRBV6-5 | TGTGCCGGGCAGGGGGTCCCCATCATATATTTT | CAGQGVPIIYF